These 29 T cell receptor beta chains originate from one sample sequenced in a study of T cell responses to AZD1222 COVID-19 vaccine. Profiling relied on immunoSEQ multiplex PCR, and the TCRdb table lists in-frame clones only, not all of them. The table has about 110,000 clones, 81% seen once; the top ten hold roughly 4.8%. The sequenced sample was peripheral blood, obtained on day 0 of AZD1222 vaccination. Receptor source: an adult in good health.

V gene TRBV28 combines with J gene TRBJ1-2, with 9 bases that match TRBD1. The germline V gene has CDR1 MDHEN and CDR2 SYDVKM. The CDR3 runs 16 residues. The V gene end was trimmed by 2 bases and the J gene end by 5 bases; junction bases not matched to a gene: 9. The chain's CDR3 is CASSLRGTGTGYGYTF. The DNA for the CDR3 is TGTGCCAGCAGTTTAAGGGGGACAGGGACGGGGTATGGCTACACCTTC.

Here the CDR3 reads CASSSVGEQYF. In nucleotides, the CDR3 is TGTGCCAGCAGCTCGGTGGGCGAGCAGTACTTC. V and J are TRBV6-5 and TRBJ2-7; D ambiguous. This CDR3 has 11 amino acids. Germline V gene sequence: CDR1 MNHEY, CDR2 SVGAGI. V was trimmed by 6 bases and J by 6 bases, leaving 9 bases between them.

This chain links TRBV7-2 with TRBJ1-2; the D is unclear. The CDR3 runs to 14 residues. Germline V gene lookup returns CDR1 SGHTA and CDR2 FQGNSA. The V and J ends lost 1 base and 1 base respectively, with 7 bases between them. DNA for the CDR3: TGTGCCAGCAGCTTAGAGGGCGGTAACTATGGCTACACCTTC. It specifies CASSLEGGNYGYTF.

The J gene is TRBJ2-5, the V gene TRBV5-1; TRBD1 aligns across 7 bases. J was trimmed by 5 bases and V by 6 bases; bases with no gene match: 13. CDR1 and CDR2 (germline): SGHRS, YFSETQ. The CDR3 extends over 15 amino acids. CDR3 sequence: CASNEGTADSETQYF. DNA of the CDR3: TGCGCCAGCAACGAAGGGACAGCTGACTCGGAGACCCAGTACTTC.

The rearrangement joins TRBV11-2 to TRBJ2-7, with D possibly being TRBD1 (6 bases). Looked up from germline, CDR1 is SGHAT and CDR2 is FQNNGV. Between the trimmed V and J ends, which lost 0 bases and 1 base, there was a span of 7 bases. The CDR3 totals 14 residues. The CDR3 region is CASSLETGSYEQYF. DNA for the CDR3: TGTGCCAGCAGCTTAGAAACAGGGTCCTACGAGCAGTACTTC.

CDR3 in DNA: TGTGCCAGCTCACCTTCAGAGACGCCGTCCAAACTGTTTTTT. It codes for CASSPSETPSKLFF. The rearrangement joins TRBV18 to TRBJ1-4; D not resolved. Germline-derived CDR1 and CDR2 are KGHSH and LQKENI. CDR3 length: 14 residues. V lost 3 bases and J lost 11, with 16 bases in between. Supplemented by reference TRBV18 and TRBJ1-4, the full variable domain reads NAGVMQNPRHLVRRRGQEARLRCSPMKGHSHVYWYRQLPEEGLKFMVYLQKENIIDESGMPKERFSAEFPKEGPSILRIQQVVRGDSAAYFCASSPSETPSKLFFGSGTQLSVL.

This clone was counted only a few times. The V gene is TRBV19, the J gene TRBJ2-2; a weak D match, TRBD1 (6 bases). Germline CDR1 reads LNHDA; CDR2 reads SQIVND (reference sequence). The CDR3 is 12 residues long. Trimming took 7 bases from V and 5 from J, leaving 8 bases between them. The DNA for the CDR3 is TGTGCCAGTACAGGACAGACCGGGGAGCTGTTTTTT. This encodes CASTGQTGELFF.

This sequence joins TRBV11-2 and TRBJ2-7; the D is unclear. Germline loops: CDR1 SGHAT, CDR2 FQNNGV. V shed 1 base and J shed 2 bases, with 0 bases lying between them. The CDR3 contains 11 residues. The CDR3 loop is CASSLAYEQYF. Written as DNA, the CDR3 is TGTGCCAGCAGCTTAGCCTACGAGCAGTACTTC.

V usage is TRBV14 and J usage is TRBJ1-6, with D unresolved. The germline V gene has CDR1 SGHDN and CDR2 FVKESK. The CDR3 has 14 residues. Trimming left V 0 bases short and J 3 bases short, with 3 bases between. The CDR3 loop is CASSQDYYNSPLHF. The CDR3 region has the DNA TGTGCCAGCAGCCAAGACTACTATAATTCACCCCTCCACTTT.

This clone appeared once. The chain joins TRBV6-5 to TRBJ1-2; no reliable D call. Trimming removed 6 bases from V and 8 bases from J, with 19 bases in between. Germline loops: CDR1 MNHEY, CDR2 SVGAGI. The CDR3 has 14 amino acids. This CDR3 reads CASSFRTLGGGYTF. As DNA, the CDR3 is TGTGCCAGCAGCTTTCGGACCCTCGGAGGGGGCTACACCTTC.

This clone was seen only a few times. The rearrangement uses TRBV19 and TRBJ1-5, with 10 positions matching TRBD1. The CDR3 contains 16 residues. V lost 6 bases and J lost 1; bases outside the gene matches: 6. CDR1 LNHDA and CDR2 SQIVND come from the germline V gene (reference sequence). The CDR3 sequence is CASSHRQGASNQPQHF. The CDR3 nucleotides read TGTGCCAGTAGCCACCGACAGGGGGCAAGCAATCAGCCCCAGCATTTT.

This clone has more than one count but fewer than ten. The chain couples TRBV11-2 to TRBJ2-3; the match to TRBD2 covers 8 bases. Germline CDR1 is SGHAT and CDR2 is FQNNGV. Germline trimming cut 5 bases from V and 0 bases from J; bases unmatched to any gene: 7. The CDR3 consists of 16 residues. The CDR3 nucleotides are TGTGCCAGCAGCCGGCGGGGGGCGACCAGCACAGATACGCAGTATTTT. Its protein is CASSRRGATSTDTQYF.

This chain joins TRBV5-8 and TRBJ2-3; a weak D match, TRBD1 (7 bases). V lost 0 bases, J lost 2 bases, and 16 bases lay in between. Germline V gene lookup returns CDR1 SGHTS and CDR2 YDEGEE. This CDR3 comprises 17 residues. For the CDR3, the DNA is TGTGCCAGCAGCTTGGCCGGAGGGACAGATCACACAGATACGCAGTATTTT. This sequence encodes CASSLAGGTDHTDTQYF.

This sequence joins TRBV28 and TRBJ1-3, with D tentatively TRBD1 (6 bases). The CDR3 is 15 residues long. Germline CDR1 and CDR2: MDHEN and SYDVKM. V was shortened by 8 bases and J by 5 bases, with 19 bases between the two germline ends. In DNA, the CDR3 is TGTGCCAGCTTCCCTGCGGGGGGGCGGAGAAACACCATATATTTT. Translating gives CASFPAGGRRNTIYF.

This chain links TRBV24-1 with TRBJ2-1; D ambiguous. The CDR3 loop spans 12 amino acids. The germline V gene has CDR1 KGHDR and CDR2 SFDVKD. The V end lost 5 bases, the J end lost 7 bases, and 8 bases lay between the germline ends. The DNA for the CDR3 is TGTGCCACCAGTGTAGGGATGAATGAGCAGTTCTTC. It encodes CATSVGMNEQFF.

The genes are TRBV6-5 and TRBJ2-6, with 7 bases identical to TRBD1. Losses at the gene ends were 6 bases for V and 1 base for J; bases not matched to a gene: 3. Germline loops: CDR1 MNHEY, CDR2 SVGAGI. The CDR3 runs 15 residues. CDR3 amino acids: CASRPQGSGANVLTF. In nucleotides, the CDR3 is TGTGCCAGCAGGCCACAGGGGTCTGGGGCCAACGTCCTGACTTTC.

The chain couples TRBV24-1 to TRBJ1-1; the D gene is possibly TRBD1 (6 bases). The CDR3 loop spans 13 amino acids. Trimming stripped 6 bases from V and 5 bases from J, with 12 bases between. Germline V gives CDR1 KGHDR, CDR2 SFDVKD. This CDR3 is CATSRGAQTEAFF. The CDR3, as DNA: TGTGCCACCAGTCGGGGGGCGCAGACTGAAGCTTTCTTT.

The J gene is TRBJ1-4, the V gene TRBV24-1; 9 nucleotides align to TRBD1. From germline, CDR1 is KGHDR and CDR2 SFDVKD. There are 14 residues in the CDR3. V gave up 4 bases and J gave up 7 bases; unmatched junction bases: 3. CDR3 region: CATSEDRGGEKLFF. For the CDR3, the DNA is TGTGCCACCAGTGAGGACAGGGGTGGTGAAAAACTGTTTTTT.

V usage is TRBV27 and J usage is TRBJ2-3, with 8 bases matching TRBD2. The CDR3 is made up of 16 amino acids. The V gene's germline CDR1 is MNHEY and CDR2 SMNVEV (reference sequence). Germline trimming cut 2 bases from V and 1 base from J; bases unmatched to any gene: 5. Here the CDR3 reads CASSLRWRGGTDTQYF. The CDR3 DNA reads TGTGCCAGCAGTTTAAGGTGGCGGGGGGGCACAGATACGCAGTATTTT.

The genes are TRBV9 and TRBJ1-2; D uncertain. Trimming left V 4 bases short and J 8 bases short, with 21 bases between. The CDR3 length is 15 residues. Per germline, CDR1 SGDLS and CDR2 YYNGEE. CDR3 DNA: TGTGCCAGCAGCCCAATGGGGATCACCTTGGGGGGCTACACCTTC. It specifies CASSPMGITLGGYTF.

This clone was recorded only once. CDR3 in amino acids: CSVELGLETQYF. CDR3 nucleotide sequence: TGCAGCGTTGAATTGGGTCTGGAGACCCAGTACTTC. This chain joins TRBV29-1 and TRBJ2-5; no reliable D call. This CDR3 has 12 amino acids. V lost 2 bases and J lost 5, with 9 bases in between. CDR1 and CDR2 from the germline V gene are SQVTM and ANQGSEA.

The chain is built from TRBV27 and TRBJ1-2; D might be TRBD1 (6 bases). Germline V lookup: CDR1 MNHEY, CDR2 SMNVEV (reference sequence). The CDR3 is 13 amino acids. V dropped 3 bases and J dropped 4 bases, with 9 bases sitting between them. The CDR3 is CASSLDRSYGYTF. CDR3 nucleotide sequence: TGTGCCAGCAGTTTGGACAGAAGCTATGGCTACACCTTC.

The gene calls are TRBV5-6 and TRBJ1-1; D ambiguous. Germline loops: CDR1 SGHDT, CDR2 YYEEEE. Trimming took off 6 bases at V and 1 base at J, with 7 bases between the two ends. There are 12 residues in the CDR3. In DNA form, the CDR3 reads TGTGCCAGCACCCATACGAACACTGAAGCTTTCTTT. It encodes CASTHTNTEAFF.

The chain links TRBV28 to TRBJ1-6; a weak D match, TRBD1 (6 bases). The CDR3 totals 15 residues. CDR1 and CDR2 (germline): MDHEN, SYDVKM. V lost 6 bases and J lost 4, with 13 bases in between. The CDR3 region has the DNA TGTGCCAGCAGGCCTCAGACAGGATATAATTCACCCCTCCACTTT. The encoded protein is CASRPQTGYNSPLHF.

V gene TRBV4-1 combines with J gene TRBJ2-3, with unresolved D. This CDR3 comprises 14 residues. Trimming stripped 0 bases from V and 2 bases from J, with 6 bases between. Germline V gene sequence: CDR1 MGHRA, CDR2 YSYEKL. Here the CDR3 DNA reads TGCGCCAGCAGCCAAGATGACGTCACAGATACGCAGTATTTT. Its translation is CASSQDDVTDTQYF.

The chain uses TRBV3-1 (or the pseudogene TRBV3-2) and TRBJ2-3, with D uncertain. CDR1 and CDR2 (germline): LGHDT, YNNKEL (reference sequence). This CDR3 spans 11 amino acids. Trimming pared 1 base from V and 6 bases from J, leaving 2 bases between. The CDR3 loop reads CASSQADTQYF. In DNA, the CDR3 is TGTGCCAGCAGCCAAGCGGATACGCAGTATTTT.

This sequence joins TRBV24-1 and TRBJ2-1, with 15 bases fitting TRBD2. The trim removed 3 bases at V and 6 bases at J, leaving 14 bases unmatched. The CDR3 has 20 amino acids. Germline CDR1 KGHDR, CDR2 SFDVKD. The CDR3 protein is CATSDQGLAGGRGGPNEQFF. For the CDR3, the DNA is TGTGCCACCAGTGATCAGGGACTAGCGGGAGGAAGAGGTGGGCCCAATGAGCAGTTCTTC.

This chain joins TRBV4-3 and TRBJ1-2, with a tentative D call TRBD1 (6 bases). The CDR3 sequence is 14 residues long. The V end was cut by 1 base, the J end by 7 bases, with 13 bases between. The germline CDR1 and CDR2 sequences are LGHNA and YSLEER. CDR3 sequence reads: CASSQVMSGAGYTF. CDR3 nucleotides: TGCGCCAGCAGCCAAGTCATGTCGGGGGCTGGCTACACCTTC.

DNA of the CDR3: TGTGCCAGCAGCCGGGACAGGGTCAATCAGCCCCAGCATTTT. It codes for CASSRDRVNQPQHF. This chain links TRBV16 with TRBJ1-5, with 9 bases that match TRBD1. Trimming at V came to 4 bases and at J to 3 bases, leaving 1 base not matched to a gene. Germline V gene sequence: CDR1 KGHSY, CDR2 FQNENV. The length of the CDR3 is 14 residues.